The 20 T cell receptor beta chains reported below all come from one sample, sequenced in a study of blood T cell repertoires in COVID-19. The protocol was immunoSEQ multiplex PCR, while the TCRdb copy is restricted to in-frame clones and leaves out a portion. In the table there are about 36,000 clones, around four fifths of which are singletons. The sample was peripheral blood. All receptors derive from a man aged 55 to 70 with acute or convalescent COVID-19.

V and J are TRBV7-8 and TRBJ1-2; weak D call: TRBD1 (5 bases). This CDR3 is 13 amino acids long. V dropped 5 bases and J dropped 7 bases, with 14 bases sitting between them. CDR1 and CDR2 (germline): SGHVS, FQNEAQ. CDR3 protein: CASSPGGGSGYTF. For the CDR3, the DNA is TGTGCCAGCAGCCCCGGCGGGGGGTCTGGCTACACCTTC. The full variable domain, with the rest looked up from reference TRBV7-8 and TRBJ1-2, is GAGVSQSPRYKVAKRGQDVALRCDPISGHVSLFWYQQALGQGPEFLTYFQNEAQLDKSGLPSDRFFAERPEGSVSTLKIQRTQQEDSAVYLCASSPGGGSGYTFGSGTRLTVV.

V gene TRBV6-6 combines with J gene TRBJ1-2; D is unresolved. CDR3 length: 13 residues. Germline assignment: CDR1 MNHNY and CDR2 SVGAGI (reference sequence). Between the trimmed V and J ends, which lost 8 bases and 3 bases, there was a span of 13 bases. The DNA for the CDR3 is TGTGCCAGCGTGAGAGGGATCGACTATGGCTACACCTTC. As protein: CASVRGIDYGYTF.

J is TRBJ2-7 and V is TRBV18; 8 bases map to TRBD1. The germline V gene encodes CDR1 KGHSH and CDR2 LQKENI. The CDR3 runs 16 residues. Unmatched junction bases numbered 4, after V lost 0 bases and J lost 0 bases. The CDR3 sequence is CASSPPGDRNSYEQYF. Here the CDR3 DNA reads TGTGCCAGCTCACCACCGGGGGACAGGAACTCCTACGAGCAGTACTTC.

On this clone itself: Other DNA sequences within the sample encode an identical CDR3. The CDR3: CASSQATGTDTQYF. CDR3 bases: TGTGCCAGCAGCCAAGCAACAGGCACAGATACGCAGTATTTT. V gene TRBV3-1 (or the pseudogene TRBV3-2) combines with J gene TRBJ2-3; D gene uncertain. CDR3 size: 14 residues. Trimming took off 1 base at V and 1 base at J, with 6 bases between the two ends. Looked up from germline, CDR1 is LGHDT and CDR2 is YNNKEL (reference sequence).

The chain joins TRBV14 to TRBJ2-7; the D gene is possibly TRBD1 (5 bases). CDR3 size: 12 residues. V was shortened by 6 bases and J by 4 bases, with 10 bases between the two germline ends. CDR1 is SGHDN, CDR2 FVKESK, per germline. The CDR3 is CASSSQVYEQYF. The CDR3 coding sequence is TGTGCCAGCAGTTCACAGGTTTACGAGCAGTACTTC.

The chain links TRBV5-1 to TRBJ1-1, with 9 positions matching TRBD1. There are 16 residues in the CDR3. Germline loops: CDR1 SGHRS, CDR2 YFSETQ. Trimming took 5 bases from V and 7 from J; bases not matched to a gene: 15. The DNA of the CDR3 is TGCGCCAGCAGTCCCGGGACAGGGATGTTCGGAGGTGAAGCTTTCTTT. Its translation is CASSPGTGMFGGEAFF.

The V and J genes are TRBV20-1 and TRBJ2-5; D remains ambiguous. CDR1 is DFQATT and CDR2 is SNEGSKA in the germline V gene (reference sequence). Trimming took off 2 bases at V and 3 bases at J, with 4 bases between the two ends. CDR3 length: 11 amino acids. The CDR3 loop is CSARPEETQYF. The CDR3 nucleotides are TGCAGTGCTAGACCCGAAGAGACCCAGTACTTC.

The V call is TRBV2, the J call TRBJ2-1; 11 positions match TRBD2. The junction had 6 bases not matched to a gene; V was cut back by 7 bases and J by 4 bases. The CDR3 extends over 15 amino acids. Germline V lookup: CDR1 SNHLY, CDR2 FYNNEI. CDR3 nucleotides: TGTGCCAGCACCTCGGGACTAGCGGATTACAATGAGCAGTTCTTC. Protein: CASTSGLADYNEQFF.

The CDR3 DNA is TGCGCCAGCAGCCAAGGAGGCCACCGTTTAAACGAGCAGTACTTC. Residues: CASSQGGHRLNEQYF. This chain connects TRBV4-3 to TRBJ2-7; D not resolved. Germline-derived CDR1 and CDR2 are LGHNA and YSLEER. V was clipped by 1 base and J by 5 bases, with 15 bases between them. This CDR3 contains 15 residues.

The rearrangement joins TRBV2 to TRBJ1-5; 8 nucleotides agree with TRBD1. V trimming: 4 bases; J trimming: 4 bases; junction bases outside the gene matches: 3. The CDR3 is made up of 14 amino acids. CDR1 is SNHLY, CDR2 FYNNEI, per germline. CDR3 bases: TGTGCCAGCAGTGGGACAGGGTCAAATCAGCCCCAGCATTTT. Translation: CASSGTGSNQPQHF.

The CDR3 sequence is CASSLTGSGYNEQFF. Here the CDR3 DNA reads TGTGCCAGCAGCTTAACAGGGTCAGGCTACAATGAGCAGTTCTTC. V usage is TRBV9 and J usage is TRBJ2-1; D is perhaps TRBD1 (6 bases). Trimming took off 4 bases at V and 3 bases at J, with 14 bases between the two ends. CDR3 length: 15 residues. Germline V gene sequence: CDR1 SGDLS, CDR2 YYNGEE.

This sequence joins TRBV6-5 and TRBJ1-5; no firm D call. The CDR3 has 14 amino acids. Germline CDR1 is MNHEY and CDR2 is SVGAGI. Trimming took off 8 bases at V and 2 bases at J, with 13 bases between the two ends. Written as DNA, the CDR3 is TGTGCCAGCGCAACTAGTCTGGGCAATCAGCCCCAGCATTTT. It codes for CASATSLGNQPQHF.

The chain links TRBV11-3 to TRBJ2-1, with D perhaps TRBD1 (6 bases). Germline assignment: CDR1 SGHNT and CDR2 YENEEA. V shed 1 base and J shed 3 bases, with 7 bases lying between them. The CDR3 loop spans 14 amino acids. The CDR3 nucleotides read TGTGCCAGCAGCTTAGGGACAGACTACAATGAGCAGTTCTTC. Protein: CASSLGTDYNEQFF. Full variable domain (missing parts from reference TRBV11-3 and TRBJ2-1): EAGVVQSPRYKIIEKKQPVAFWCNPISGHNTLYWYLQNLGQGPELLIRYENEEAVDDSQLPKDRFSAERLKGVDSTLKIQPAELGDSAVYLCASSLGTDYNEQFFGPGTRLTVL.

The genes are TRBV7-2 and TRBJ2-1; TRBD2 is a possible D gene (6 bases). The CDR3 has 15 residues. Trimming left V 1 base short and J 10 bases short, with 17 bases between. CDR1 is SGHTA, CDR2 FQGNSA, per germline. The CDR3 here is CASSLDGGSNGEQFF. The CDR3 bases are TGTGCCAGCAGCTTAGACGGGGGTAGTAACGGCGAGCAGTTCTTC. Variable domain in full (rest from reference TRBV7-2 and TRBJ2-1): GAGVSQSPSNKVTEKGKDVELRCDPISGHTALYWYRQSLGQGLEFLIYFQGNSAPDKSGLPSDRFSAERTGGSVSTLTIQRTQQEDSAVYLCASSLDGGSNGEQFFGPGTRLTVL.

Here the CDR3 DNA reads TGTGCCAGCGGACAGGGGGCTACTAACTATGGCTACACCTTC. Encoded protein: CASGQGATNYGYTF. This sequence joins TRBV2 and TRBJ1-2; 11 bases are a match to TRBD1. There are 14 residues in the CDR3. Trimming removed 8 bases from V and 0 bases from J; junction bases left unmatched: 2. In germline, CDR1 is SNHLY, CDR2 FYNNEI.

The V and J genes are TRBV6-5 and TRBJ1-6, with a tentative D call TRBD1 (6 bases). CDR3 length equals 13 residues. Trimming shortened V by 6 bases and J by 7 bases, and 10 bases separated the two germline ends. Looked up from germline, CDR1 is MNHEY and CDR2 is SVGAGI. The CDR3 DNA reads as TGTGCCAGCAGAAGACAGGAGAATTCACCCCTCCACTTT. This codes for CASRRQENSPLHF.

This chain connects TRBV7-9 to TRBJ2-6, with 7 bases that match TRBD1. Per the germline V gene, CDR1 is SEHNR and CDR2 is FQNEAQ (reference sequence). The CDR3 has 17 residues. V lost 6 bases, J lost 2 bases, and 10 bases stayed unmatched. CDR3 amino acids: CASSRDRDWPGANVLTF. In DNA form, the CDR3 reads TGTGCCAGCAGTCGTGACAGGGATTGGCCTGGGGCCAACGTCCTGACTTTC. Variable domain in full (rest from reference TRBV7-9 and TRBJ2-6): DTGVSQNPRHKITKRGQNVTFRCDPISEHNRLYWYRQTLGQGPEFLTYFQNEAQLEKSRLLSDRFSAERPKGSFSTLEIQRTEQGDSAMYLCASSRDRDWPGANVLTFGAGSRLTVL.

V gene TRBV18 combines with J gene TRBJ2-3, with D perhaps TRBD2 (7 bases). The CDR3 has 15 amino acids. Trimming cost V 5 bases and J 2 bases, with 14 bases left between them. The germline CDR1 and CDR2 sequences are KGHSH and LQKENI. The CDR3 here is CASSTLGGATDTQYF. The CDR3 region has the DNA TGTGCCAGCTCAACCCTTGGGGGGGCCACAGATACGCAGTATTTT.

This rearrangement joins TRBV2 to TRBJ2-7; 9 bases are shared with TRBD2. Germline V lookup: CDR1 SNHLY, CDR2 FYNNEI. The CDR3 totals 15 residues. With 2 bases clipped from V and 1 base from J, the junction kept 3 bases outside the gene matches. The CDR3 is CASSEISGRSYEQYF. The CDR3 nucleotides are TGTGCCAGCAGTGAAATTAGCGGGAGATCCTACGAGCAGTACTTC.

This chain joins TRBV12-3 or TRBV12-4 and TRBJ1-2; no definite D call. V was clipped by 6 bases and J by 4 bases, with 12 bases between them. The CDR3 loop spans 13 amino acids. This CDR3 reads CASSQQNVYGYTF. The CDR3 bases are TGTGCCAGCAGCCAACAGAACGTCTATGGCTACACCTTC.